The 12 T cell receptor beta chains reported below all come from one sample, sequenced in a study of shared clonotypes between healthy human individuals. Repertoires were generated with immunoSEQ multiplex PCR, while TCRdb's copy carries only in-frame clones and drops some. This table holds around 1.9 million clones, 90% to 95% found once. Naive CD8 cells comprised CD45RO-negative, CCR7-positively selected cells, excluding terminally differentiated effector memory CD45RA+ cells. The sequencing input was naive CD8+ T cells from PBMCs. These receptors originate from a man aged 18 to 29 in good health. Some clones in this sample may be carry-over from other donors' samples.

The chain's CDR3 is CASSDGDRGINNEQFF. The CDR3, as DNA: TGTGCCAGCAGCGATGGGGACAGGGGGATCAACAATGAGCAGTTCTTC. V is TRBV7-6 and J is TRBJ2-1; 11 bases fit TRBD1. The CDR3 extends over 16 amino acids. CDR1 and CDR2 from the germline V gene are SGHVS and FNYEAQ. V shed 5 bases, J shed 5 bases, and the junction held 8 bases outside the gene matches.

Written as DNA, the CDR3 is TGTGCCAGCAGTTTTTCAGGGTTCTCTGGCTACACCTTC. The encoded protein is CASSFSGFSGYTF. The chain uses TRBV27 and TRBJ1-2; D perhaps matches TRBD1 (5 bases). The CDR3 contains 13 residues. V lost 3 bases, J lost 7 bases, and 12 bases lay in between. CDR1 is MNHEY, CDR2 SMNVEV, per germline (reference sequence).

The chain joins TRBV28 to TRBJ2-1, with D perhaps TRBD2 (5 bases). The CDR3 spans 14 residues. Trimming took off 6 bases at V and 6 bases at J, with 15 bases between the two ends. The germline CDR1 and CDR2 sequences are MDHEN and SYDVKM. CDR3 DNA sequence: TGTGCCAGCAGCTCCCGCTGGAGCGGCAATGAGCAGTTCTTC. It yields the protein CASSSRWSGNEQFF.

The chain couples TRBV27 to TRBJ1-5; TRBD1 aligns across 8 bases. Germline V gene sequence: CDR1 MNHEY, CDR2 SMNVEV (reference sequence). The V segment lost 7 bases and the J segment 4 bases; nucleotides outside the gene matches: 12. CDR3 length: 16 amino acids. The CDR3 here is CASTPGTGGGNQPQHF. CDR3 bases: TGTGCCAGCACCCCTGGAACAGGGGGTGGGAATCAGCCCCAGCATTTT.

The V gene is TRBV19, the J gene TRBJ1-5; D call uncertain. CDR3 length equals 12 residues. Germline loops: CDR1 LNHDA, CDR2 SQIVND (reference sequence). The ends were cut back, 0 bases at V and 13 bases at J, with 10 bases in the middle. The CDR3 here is CASSIDRRTQHF. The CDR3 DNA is TGTGCCAGTAGTATAGATAGGAGGACTCAGCATTTT.

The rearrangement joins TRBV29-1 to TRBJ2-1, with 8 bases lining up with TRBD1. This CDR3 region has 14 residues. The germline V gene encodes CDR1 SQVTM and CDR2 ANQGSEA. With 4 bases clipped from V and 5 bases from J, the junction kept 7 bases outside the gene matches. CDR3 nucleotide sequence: TGCAGCGTTGTATGGCAGGGGGCCCACAATGAGCAGTTCTTC. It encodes CSVVWQGAHNEQFF.

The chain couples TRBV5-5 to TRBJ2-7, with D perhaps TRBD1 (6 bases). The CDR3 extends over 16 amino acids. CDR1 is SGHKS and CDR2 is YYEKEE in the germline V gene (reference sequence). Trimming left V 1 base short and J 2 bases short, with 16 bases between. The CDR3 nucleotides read TGTGCCAGCAGCTTGCGATGGGACACCCGGACCTACGAGCAGTACTTC. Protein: CASSLRWDTRTYEQYF.

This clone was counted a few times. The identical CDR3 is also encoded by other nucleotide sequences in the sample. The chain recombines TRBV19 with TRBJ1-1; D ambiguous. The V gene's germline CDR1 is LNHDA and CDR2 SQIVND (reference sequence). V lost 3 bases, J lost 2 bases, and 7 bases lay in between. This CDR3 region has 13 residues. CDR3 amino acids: CASSISPNTEAFF. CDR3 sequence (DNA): TGTGCCAGTAGTATTAGCCCAAACACTGAAGCTTTCTTT. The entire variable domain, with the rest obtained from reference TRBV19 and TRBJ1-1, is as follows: DGGITQSPKYLFRKEGQNVTLSCEQNLNHDAMYWYRQDPGQGLRLIYYSQIVNDFQKGDIAEGYSVSREKKESFPLTVTSAQKNPTAFYLCASSISPNTEAFFGQGTRLTVV.

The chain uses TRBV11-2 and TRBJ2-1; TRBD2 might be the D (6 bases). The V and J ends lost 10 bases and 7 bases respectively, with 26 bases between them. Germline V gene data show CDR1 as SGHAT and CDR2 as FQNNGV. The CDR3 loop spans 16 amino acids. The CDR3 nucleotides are TGTGCCACAAAGGACCCCTGGGCCGTGCGGGATAATGAGCAGTTCTTC. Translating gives CATKDPWAVRDNEQFF. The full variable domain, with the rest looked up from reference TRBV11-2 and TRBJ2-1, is EAGVAQSPRYKIIEKRQSVAFWCNPISGHATLYWYQQILGQGPKLLIQFQNNGVVDDSQLPKDRFSAERLKGVDSTLKIQPAKLEDSAVYLCATKDPWAVRDNEQFFGPGTRLTVL.

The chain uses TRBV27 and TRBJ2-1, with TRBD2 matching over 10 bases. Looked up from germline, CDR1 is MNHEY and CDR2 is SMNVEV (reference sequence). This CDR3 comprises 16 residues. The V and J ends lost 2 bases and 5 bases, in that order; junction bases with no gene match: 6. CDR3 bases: TGTGCCAGCAGTTTACGTGGACTAGCGGTCCACAATGAGCAGTTCTTC. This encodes CASSLRGLAVHNEQFF.

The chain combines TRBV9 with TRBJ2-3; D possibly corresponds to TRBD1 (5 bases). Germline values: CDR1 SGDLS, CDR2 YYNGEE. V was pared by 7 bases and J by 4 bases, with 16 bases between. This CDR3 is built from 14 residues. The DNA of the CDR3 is TGTGCCAGCTCGGAGTTAGGGGTGGCAGATACGCAGTATTTT. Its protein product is CASSELGVADTQYF.

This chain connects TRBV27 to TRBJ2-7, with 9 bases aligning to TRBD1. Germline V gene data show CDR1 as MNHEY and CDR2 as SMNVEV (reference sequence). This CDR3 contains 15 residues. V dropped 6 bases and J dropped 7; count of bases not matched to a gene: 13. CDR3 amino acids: CASSHGTGPRSEQYF. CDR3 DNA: TGTGCCAGCAGCCATGGGACAGGGCCCCGATCGGAGCAGTACTTC.